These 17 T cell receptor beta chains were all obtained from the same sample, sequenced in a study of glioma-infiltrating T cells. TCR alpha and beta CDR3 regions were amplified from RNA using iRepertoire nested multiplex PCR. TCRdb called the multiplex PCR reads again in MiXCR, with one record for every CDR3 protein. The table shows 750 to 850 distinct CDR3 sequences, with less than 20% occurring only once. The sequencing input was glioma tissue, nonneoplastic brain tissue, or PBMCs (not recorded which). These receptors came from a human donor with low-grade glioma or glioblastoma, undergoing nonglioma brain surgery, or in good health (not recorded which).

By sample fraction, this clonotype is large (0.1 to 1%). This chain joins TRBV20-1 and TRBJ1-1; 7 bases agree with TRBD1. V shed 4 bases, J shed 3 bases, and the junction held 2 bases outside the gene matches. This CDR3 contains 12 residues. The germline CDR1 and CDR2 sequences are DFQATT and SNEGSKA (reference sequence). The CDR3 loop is CSATGGDTEAFF. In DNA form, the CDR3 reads TGCAGTGCTACAGGGGGGGACACTGAAGCTTTCTTT.

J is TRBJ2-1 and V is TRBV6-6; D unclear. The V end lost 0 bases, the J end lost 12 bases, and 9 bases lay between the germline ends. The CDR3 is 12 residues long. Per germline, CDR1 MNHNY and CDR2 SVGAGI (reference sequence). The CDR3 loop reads CASSYSKDTQFF. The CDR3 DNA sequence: TGTGCCAGCAGTTACTCGAAAGATACGCAGTTCTTC.

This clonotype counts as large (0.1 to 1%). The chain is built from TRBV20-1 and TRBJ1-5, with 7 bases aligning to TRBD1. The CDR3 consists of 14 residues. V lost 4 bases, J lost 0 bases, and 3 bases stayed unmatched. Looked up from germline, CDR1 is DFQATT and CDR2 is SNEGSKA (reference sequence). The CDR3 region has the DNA TGCAGTGCTATGACAGGGTTTAGCAATCAGCCCCAGCATTTT. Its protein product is CSAMTGFSNQPQHF.

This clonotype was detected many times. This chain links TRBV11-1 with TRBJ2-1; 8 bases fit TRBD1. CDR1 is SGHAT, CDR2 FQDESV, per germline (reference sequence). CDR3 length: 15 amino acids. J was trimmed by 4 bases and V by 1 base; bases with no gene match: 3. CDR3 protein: CASSLGQGTYNEQFF. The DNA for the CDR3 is TGTGCCAGCAGCTTAGGACAGGGGACATACAATGAGCAGTTCTTC.

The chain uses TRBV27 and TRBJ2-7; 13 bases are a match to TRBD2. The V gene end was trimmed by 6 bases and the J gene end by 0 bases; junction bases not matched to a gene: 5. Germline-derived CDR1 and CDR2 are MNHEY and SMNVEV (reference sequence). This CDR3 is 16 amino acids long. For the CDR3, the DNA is TGTGCCAGCAGAGGACTAGCGGGAGTGAGCTCCTACGAGCAGTACTTC. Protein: CASRGLAGVSSYEQYF.

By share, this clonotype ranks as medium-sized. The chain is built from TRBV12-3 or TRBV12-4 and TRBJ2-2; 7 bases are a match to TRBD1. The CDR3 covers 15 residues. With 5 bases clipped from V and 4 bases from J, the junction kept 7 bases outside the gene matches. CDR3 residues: CASSRIYRGTGELFF. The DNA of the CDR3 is TGTGCCAGCAGTCGGATATACAGGGGCACCGGGGAGCTGTTTTTT.

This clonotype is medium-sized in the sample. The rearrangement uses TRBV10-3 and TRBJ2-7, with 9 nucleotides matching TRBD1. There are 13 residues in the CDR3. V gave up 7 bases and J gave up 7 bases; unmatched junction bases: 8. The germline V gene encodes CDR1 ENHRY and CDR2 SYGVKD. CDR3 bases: TGTGCCATCAAGAAACAGGGGGCTGGGGAGCAGTACGTC. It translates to CAIKKQGAGEQYV.

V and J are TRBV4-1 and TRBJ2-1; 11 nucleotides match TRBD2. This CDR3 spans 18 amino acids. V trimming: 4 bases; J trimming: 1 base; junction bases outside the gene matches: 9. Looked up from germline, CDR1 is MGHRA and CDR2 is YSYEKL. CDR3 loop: CASSPHGTSGLSYNEQFF. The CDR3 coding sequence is TGCGCCAGCAGCCCCCACGGGACTAGCGGACTTTCCTACAATGAGCAGTTCTTC.

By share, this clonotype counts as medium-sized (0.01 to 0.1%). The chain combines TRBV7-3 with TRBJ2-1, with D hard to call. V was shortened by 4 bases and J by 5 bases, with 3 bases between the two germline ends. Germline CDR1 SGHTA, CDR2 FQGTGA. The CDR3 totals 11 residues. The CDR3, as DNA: TGTGCCAGCAGCTCTAACAATGAGCAGTTCTTC. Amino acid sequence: CASSSNNEQFF. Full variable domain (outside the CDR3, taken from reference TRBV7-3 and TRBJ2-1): GAGVSQTPSNKVTEKGKYVELRCDPISGHTALYWYRQSLGQGPEFLIYFQGTGAADDSGLPNDRFFAVRPEGSVSTLKIQRTERGDSAVYLCASSSNNEQFFGPGTRLTVL.

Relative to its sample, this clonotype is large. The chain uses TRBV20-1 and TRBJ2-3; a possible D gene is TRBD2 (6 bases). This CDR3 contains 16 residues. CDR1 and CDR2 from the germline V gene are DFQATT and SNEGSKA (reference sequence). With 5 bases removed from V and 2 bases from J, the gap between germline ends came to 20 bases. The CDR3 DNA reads TGCAGTGCTGATGGGACGCTCGGGAGTATCACAGATACGCAGTATTTT. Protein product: CSADGTLGSITDTQYF.

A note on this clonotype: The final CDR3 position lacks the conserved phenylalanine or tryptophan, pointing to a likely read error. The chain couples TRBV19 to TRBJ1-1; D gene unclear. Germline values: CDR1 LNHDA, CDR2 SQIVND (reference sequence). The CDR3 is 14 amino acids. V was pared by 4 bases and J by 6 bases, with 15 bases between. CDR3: CASSTTIGTAEAFL. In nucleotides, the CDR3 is TGTGCCAGTAGTACGACTATAGGAACCGCTGAAGCTTTCCTT.

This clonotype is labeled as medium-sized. CDR3 nucleotides: TGTGCCACCATGCATACCCAGTACTTC. Encoded protein: CATMHTQYF. This chain connects TRBV24-1 to TRBJ2-5; D gene ambiguous. The CDR3 has 9 amino acids. Germline CDR1 reads KGHDR; CDR2 reads SFDVKD. Deletions cut 8 bases from V and 8 bases from J, with 5 bases between.

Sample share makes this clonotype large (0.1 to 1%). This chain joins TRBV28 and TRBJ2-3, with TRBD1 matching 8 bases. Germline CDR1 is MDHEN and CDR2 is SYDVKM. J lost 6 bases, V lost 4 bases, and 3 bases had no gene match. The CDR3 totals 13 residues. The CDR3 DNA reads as TGTGCCAGCAGTTCCCGGGACAGGGATACGCAGTATTTT. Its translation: CASSSRDRDTQYF.

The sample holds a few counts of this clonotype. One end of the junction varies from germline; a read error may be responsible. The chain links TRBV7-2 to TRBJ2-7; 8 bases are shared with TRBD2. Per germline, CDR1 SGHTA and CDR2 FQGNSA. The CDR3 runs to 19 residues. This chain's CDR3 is CASSSRGGAGRLHVYGQYF. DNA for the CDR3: TGTGCCAGCAGCTCCCGGGGGGGGGCGGGAAGGCTCCACGTCTACGGGCAGTACTTC.

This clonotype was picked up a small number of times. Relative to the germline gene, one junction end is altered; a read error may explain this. In DNA form, the CDR3 reads TGTGCCAGCAGTACAACGACGGGGGCGAGGGAAAAATTGTTTTTT. Its protein is CASSTTTGAREKLFF. The V and J genes are TRBV6-5 and TRBJ1-4; D is possibly TRBD1 (6 bases). Germline V gene data show CDR1 as MNHEY and CDR2 as SVGAGI. The CDR3 is 15 amino acids.

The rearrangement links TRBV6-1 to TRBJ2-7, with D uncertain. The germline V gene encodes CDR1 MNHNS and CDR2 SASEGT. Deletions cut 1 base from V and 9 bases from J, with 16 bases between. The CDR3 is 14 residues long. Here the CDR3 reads CASSEVEKTSGQYF. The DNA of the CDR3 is TGTGCCAGCAGTGAAGTAGAGAAAACCTCCGGGCAGTACTTC.

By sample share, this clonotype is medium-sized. The CDR3 sequence is CASSTGTSKLYEQYF. The CDR3 coding sequence is TGTGCCAGTAGTACCGGGACTTCTAAACTCTACGAGCAGTACTTC. The rearrangement joins TRBV19 to TRBJ2-7; possible D gene TRBD2, 6 bases. V lost 4 bases and J lost 3, with 16 bases in between. The CDR3 runs to 15 residues. Per the germline V gene, CDR1 is LNHDA and CDR2 is SQIVND (reference sequence).